This TCR beta chain was identified in a study of cytomegalovirus exposure and HLA in healthy donors. A multiplex PCR was run with 60 Vbeta primers and 13 Jbeta primers. Per the authors' pipeline: The count from a later analysis was 60 million to 85 million unique TCR beta chains, 9.5 million to 11 million of them shared. Repertoires were generated with immunoSEQ multiplex PCR, while TCRdb's copy carries only in-frame clones and drops some. V, J and clone size reflect that table, while D and trimming were determined from the DNA. The sample has fewer than 250,000 clones; about three quarters are singletons. Comment on this clone: Its matching antigen is unknown.

Whole-study results and caveats: Cytomegalovirus status was reportedly diagnosed by the classifier with high sensitivity and specificity. The availability of immune exposure information extended only to CMV serostatus. Later on, a genetic analysis was performed. It linked a missense variant in DCLRE1C with V- and J-gene trimming of TCR beta.

Sequencing input: PBMCs. The TCR was taken from a male donor in good health and CMV-seronegative.

In DNA, the CDR3 is TGCGCCAGCAGCCAAGTTACTGAGAACTCCTACGAGCAGTACTTC. This gives the protein CASSQVTENSYEQYF. This chain uses TRBV4-1 with TRBJ2-7, with no clear D. Germline V gene lookup returns CDR1 MGHRA and CDR2 YSYEKL. The V end was cut by 1 base, the J end by 0 bases, with 10 bases between. The CDR3 has 15 amino acids.